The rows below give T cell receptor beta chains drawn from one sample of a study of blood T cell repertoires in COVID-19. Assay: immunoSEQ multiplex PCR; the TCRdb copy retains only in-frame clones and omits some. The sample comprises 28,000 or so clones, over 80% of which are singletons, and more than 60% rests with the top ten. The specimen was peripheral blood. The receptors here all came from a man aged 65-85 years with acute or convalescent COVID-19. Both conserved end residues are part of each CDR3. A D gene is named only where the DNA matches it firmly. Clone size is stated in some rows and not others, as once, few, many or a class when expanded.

CASSLQGEGQPQHF | TGCGCCAGCAGCTTACAGGGGGAAGGTCAGCCCCAGCATTTT | TRBJ1-5 | - | TRBD1 | TRBV5-1
CASSLNVVGGYEKLFF | TGTGCCAGCAGTCTAAACGTCGTAGGGGGCTATGAAAAACTGTTTTTT | TRBJ1-4 | - | TRBD1 | TRBV7-9
CASSEPLYGYTF | TGTGCCAGCAGTGAGCCACTCTATGGCTACACCTTC | TRBJ1-2 | - | - | TRBV6-1
CASSTRTGTNTYEQYF | TGTGCCAGCAGTACCCGGACAGGGACCAATACCTACGAGCAGTACTTC | TRBJ2-7 | - | TRBD1 | TRBV6-6
CASKRGGDYGYTF | TGTGCCAGTAAAAGGGGGGGAGACTATGGCTACACCTTC | TRBJ1-2 | - | - | TRBV6-5
CASSFPDRGGYGYTF | TGTGCCAGCAGCTTCCCGGACAGGGGTGGGTATGGCTACACCTTC | TRBJ1-2 | - | TRBD1 | TRBV7-2
CASSLDPGGNEKLFF | TGTGCCAGCAGCTTAGACCCCGGCGGGAATGAAAAACTGTTTTTT | TRBJ1-4 | - | - | TRBV5-4
CASSLGQGAQPQHF | TGTGCCAGCAGCCTGGGACAGGGTGCTCAGCCCCAGCATTTT | TRBJ1-5 | - | TRBD1 | TRBV5-5
CASSLGSSGGTYEQYF | TGTGCCAGCAGCTTAGGATCAAGCGGGGGGACATACGAGCAGTACTTC | TRBJ2-7 | - | TRBD2 | TRBV7-2
CAISEETPGNEQYF | TGTGCCATCAGTGAGGAAACCCCGGGGAACGAGCAGTACTTC | TRBJ2-7 | once | - | TRBV10-3
CSVGAGNQPQHF | TGCAGCGTTGGGGCAGGCAATCAGCCCCAGCATTTT | TRBJ1-5 | - | - | TRBV29-1